This T cell receptor (beta chain) was profiled in a study of cytomegalovirus exposure and HLA in healthy donors. Broader study findings: In an earlier analysis, productive rearrangement rates for most beta V segments clustered near 87% or 30%.

PCR amplification relied on 60 Vbeta primers (plus 13 Jbeta primers). Assay: immunoSEQ multiplex PCR; the TCRdb copy retains only in-frame clones and omits some. The data hold more than 150,000 clones, with roughly 87% observed a single time. CDR3 size: 15 residues. Germline V CDR1 and CDR2: MGHRA, YSYEKL. Trimming took off 4 bases at V and 1 base at J, with 13 bases between the two ends. To note about this clone: Its specificity is unknown.

The TCR was taken from a girl under three years old in good health and CMV-seronegative. Sequencing was done on a sample of PBMCs. V and J are TRBV4-1 and TRBJ1-1, with TRBD1 as a possible D gene (6 bases). The CDR3 nucleotides read TGCGCCAGCAGCCCCGGGCGGGGGGCGAACACTGAAGCTTTCTTT. Protein: CASSPGRGANTEAFF.